Each of the 18 T cell receptor beta chains below was sequenced from the same sample in a study of shared clonotypes between healthy human individuals. Libraries were prepared by immunoSEQ multiplex PCR; TCRdb keeps only in-frame clonotypes and omits some of them. The repertoire holds about 2.1 million clones, with 80% to 95% as singletons. Selected positively for CCR7 and CD45RO-negative, naive CD8 cells excluded terminally differentiated effector memory CD45RA+ cells. Sequencing input: naive CD8+ T cells from PBMCs. The receptors come from a man aged 18 to 30 in good health. Some clones in this sample may be carry-over from other donors' samples.

The rearrangement joins TRBV6-1 to TRBJ2-1; 7 bases align to TRBD2. Germline V gives CDR1 MNHNS, CDR2 SASEGT. This CDR3 is built from 15 residues. Trimming took 11 bases from V and 0 from J; bases not matched to a gene: 10. DNA of the CDR3: TGTGCCGGCCGGGACTACCTAAGCTCCTACAATGAGCAGTTCTTC. Its protein is CAGRDYLSSYNEQFF.

The V gene is TRBV11-2, the J gene TRBJ2-7; D call uncertain. The CDR3 sequence is 16 residues long. V shed 1 base and J shed 0 bases, with 13 bases lying between them. Germline CDR1 SGHAT, CDR2 FQNNGV. CDR3 coding DNA: TGTGCCAGCAGCTTAGGCGTGAACCCACCCTCCTACGAGCAGTACTTC. Its translation: CASSLGVNPPSYEQYF.

This chain links TRBV11-2 with TRBJ1-1; the match to TRBD1 covers 8 bases. The J segment lost 6 bases and the V segment lost 4 bases, leaving 13 bases of the junction unmatched. The length of the CDR3 is 16 residues. Looked up from germline, CDR1 is SGHAT and CDR2 is FQNNGV. Here the CDR3 reads CASSSRGRSRRSEAFF. CDR3 in DNA: TGTGCCAGCAGCTCCAGGGGGCGCTCCCGACGGTCTGAAGCTTTCTTT.

The V gene is TRBV29-1, the J gene TRBJ1-1; 7 bases agree with TRBD1. Looked up from germline, CDR1 is SQVTM and CDR2 is ANQGSEA. There are 13 residues in the CDR3. V was clipped by 1 base and J by 6 bases; unmatched bases: 5. The CDR3 protein is CSVEGEQGPEAFF. In nucleotides, the CDR3 is TGCAGCGTTGAAGGCGAACAGGGGCCTGAAGCTTTCTTT.

The chain joins TRBV4-1 to TRBJ2-5; D remains unclear. The V end lost 4 bases, the J end lost 4 bases, and 10 bases lay between the germline ends. CDR1 is MGHRA and CDR2 is YSYEKL in the germline V gene. This CDR3 contains 13 residues. CDR3 DNA: TGCGCCAGCAGCCCTACAGACGGAGAGACCCAGTACTTC. Translation: CASSPTDGETQYF.

V and J are TRBV10-3 and TRBJ1-2; 7 bases align to TRBD1. In germline, CDR1 is ENHRY, CDR2 SYGVKD. The CDR3 contains 14 residues. The V segment lost 2 bases and the J segment 7 bases; nucleotides outside the gene matches: 7. Written as DNA, the CDR3 is TGTGCCATCAGTGAGATAGGGAACAGGGGTGGCTACACCTTC. Amino acid sequence: CAISEIGNRGGYTF.

The chain is built from TRBV27 and TRBJ1-4; weak D call: TRBD1 (5 bases). V was shortened by 6 bases and J by 2 bases, with 7 bases between the two germline ends. The CDR3 is made up of 13 amino acids. Per the germline V gene, CDR1 is MNHEY and CDR2 is SMNVEV (reference sequence). This chain's CDR3 is CASSRDTNEKLFF. The DNA for the CDR3 is TGTGCCAGCAGCAGGGACACTAATGAAAAACTGTTTTTT.

Remarks on this clone: Other nucleotide sequences in the sample specify the same CDR3. This chain joins TRBV5-1 and TRBJ2-7; tentatively, D is TRBD1 (5 bases). The CDR3 runs to 12 residues. CDR1 and CDR2 from the germline V gene are SGHRS and YFSETQ. Trimming left V 5 bases short and J 0 bases short, with 6 bases between. The CDR3 sequence: CASRGPSYEQYF. The CDR3 coding sequence is TGCGCCAGCAGGGGGCCCTCCTACGAGCAGTACTTC.

This clone was counted a single time. Here the CDR3 reads CASSLSWGAVGKTQYF. The CDR3 bases are TGTGCCAGCAGTTTATCGTGGGGCGCGGTGGGAAAGACCCAGTACTTC. The chain employs TRBV27 and TRBJ2-5; a weak D match, TRBD1 (5 bases). The germline CDR1 and CDR2 sequences are MNHEY and SMNVEV (reference sequence). This CDR3 has 16 amino acids. Trimming took 0 bases from V and 6 from J, leaving 17 bases between them.

A single count supports this clone. This rearrangement joins TRBV13 to TRBJ2-2; D unclear. Germline CDR1 and CDR2: PRHDT and FYEKMQ (reference sequence). V was pared by 5 bases and J by 5 bases, with 15 bases between. The CDR3 has 15 residues. The CDR3 protein is CASSPPQRSTGELFF. Here the CDR3 DNA reads TGTGCCAGCAGCCCCCCCCAGCGATCGACCGGGGAGCTGTTTTTT.

This chain links TRBV27 with TRBJ2-7; D possibly corresponds to TRBD2 (6 bases). Trimming took 5 bases from V and 0 from J, leaving 17 bases between them. The CDR3 loop spans 16 amino acids. Germline values: CDR1 MNHEY, CDR2 SMNVEV (reference sequence). CDR3 DNA: TGTGCCAGCAGTGGGAGGACAACTACGAGCTCCTACGAGCAGTACTTC. Amino acid sequence: CASSGRTTTSSYEQYF.

The V and J genes are TRBV9 and TRBJ2-5, with TRBD1 matching 7 bases. Trimming took 4 bases from V and 5 from J; bases not matched to a gene: 14. Germline-derived CDR1 and CDR2 are SGDLS and YYNGEE. The CDR3 sequence is 16 residues long. CDR3 bases: TGTGCCAGCAGCCCTCCAGGGACAGCTTTTCGGGAGACCCAGTACTTC. It codes for CASSPPGTAFRETQYF.

The rearrangement links TRBV7-8 to TRBJ2-6, with D hard to call. This CDR3 region has 15 residues. CDR1 is SGHVS, CDR2 FQNEAQ, per germline. Trimming pared 2 bases from V and 0 bases from J, leaving 5 bases between. CDR3 nucleotide sequence: TGTGCCAGCAGCTTACGCGTCTCTGGGGCCAACGTCCTGACTTTC. As protein: CASSLRVSGANVLTF.

The chain links TRBV7-9 to TRBJ2-7, with D possibly called TRBD1 or TRBD2 (5 bases each). The CDR3 spans 17 residues. Germline values: CDR1 SEHNR, CDR2 FQNEAQ (reference sequence). V was shortened by 3 bases and J by 3 bases, with 21 bases between the two germline ends. CDR3 region: CASSLDPAEGADYEQYF. The CDR3 DNA is TGTGCCAGCAGCTTGGACCCAGCGGAAGGGGCTGACTACGAGCAGTACTTC.

This clone was seen a single time. Here the CDR3 reads CASKERGDYGYTF. The CDR3 nucleotides read TGTGCCAGCAAGGAACGGGGGGACTATGGCTACACCTTC. This rearrangement joins TRBV6-6 to TRBJ1-2; D is perhaps TRBD1 (5 bases). With 7 bases removed from V and 3 bases from J, the gap between germline ends came to 12 bases. Germline-derived CDR1 and CDR2 are MNHNY and SVGAGI (reference sequence). The CDR3 totals 13 residues.

As concerns this clone: In the same sample, other DNA sequences code for this CDR3. This chain links TRBV27 with TRBJ1-2, with a possible D match to TRBD1 (5 bases). Between the trimmed V and J ends, which lost 3 bases and 3 bases, there was a span of 8 bases. The CDR3 has 13 amino acids. The germline V gene encodes CDR1 MNHEY and CDR2 SMNVEV (reference sequence). The CDR3 spells CASSFGGDYGYTF. Written as DNA, the CDR3 is TGTGCCAGCAGTTTCGGAGGGGACTATGGCTACACCTTC.

The J gene is TRBJ2-3, the V gene TRBV15; 10 positions agree with TRBD2. In germline, CDR1 is LNHNV, CDR2 YYDKDF (reference sequence). The V segment lost 1 base and the J segment 0 bases; nucleotides outside the gene matches: 4. The CDR3 spans 17 residues. The CDR3 nucleotides are TGTGCCACCAGCAGAGCTAGCGGGAGACCTAGCACAGATACGCAGTATTTT. Its protein product is CATSRASGRPSTDTQYF.

This clone appeared once. V gene TRBV7-6 combines with J gene TRBJ2-3, with a tentative D call TRBD2 (5 bases). CDR3 length: 16 residues. The ends were cut back, 5 bases at V and 0 bases at J, with 15 bases in the middle. Germline assignment: CDR1 SGHVS and CDR2 FNYEAQ. The CDR3 protein is CASSLMDFTSTDTQYF. The CDR3 DNA follows: TGTGCCAGCAGCCTGATGGACTTTACTAGCACAGATACGCAGTATTTT.